Presented here are 21 T cell receptor beta chains from one specimen sequenced in a study of spatial heterogeneity in lung cancer. TCRdb ran MiXCR on the 5' RACE reads and lists one entry per CDR3 protein. In the table there are around 10,000 distinct CDR3 sequences, 3.5% to 4% of which are singletons. Stated time point: blood taken at disease recurrence. From tumor, nontumor lung or frozen PBMC, whole RNA was taken unsorted for sequencing. The sequenced sample was PBMCs, obtained at recurrence. These receptors were collected from a female donor with early-stage non-small cell lung cancer.

This clonotype was counted at least ten times. The library was prepared for alpha chains; this beta chain is a stray read, so its frequency means little. J is TRBJ1-1 and V is TRBV5-1, with a possible D match to TRBD1 (5 bases). CDR1 and CDR2 (germline): SGHRS, YFSETQ. CDR3 size: 17 residues. Trimming removed 0 bases from V and 0 bases from J, with 15 bases in between. The CDR3: CASSLDGPGHMNTEAFF. CDR3 sequence (DNA): TGCGCCAGCAGCTTGGATGGGCCAGGGCACATGAACACTGAAGCTTTCTTT.

There are many counts of this clonotype. With the library built for alpha chains, this beta chain is off target and its frequency is not meaningful. The rearrangement uses TRBV2 and TRBJ1-5, with a weak D call TRBD1 (6 bases). CDR1 and CDR2 from the germline V gene are SNHLY and FYNNEI. CDR3 size: 13 residues. Trimming stripped 4 bases from V and 7 bases from J, with 11 bases between. The CDR3 sequence is CASSGGGLQPQHF. The CDR3 region has the DNA TGTGCCAGCAGTGGAGGGGGATTGCAGCCCCAGCATTTT.

Regarding this clonotype: This beta chain turned up in a library designed for alpha chains; as an off-target read, its abundance says little. The chain joins TRBV7-9 to TRBJ1-6; D is undetermined. CDR1 is SEHNR and CDR2 is FQNEAQ in the germline V gene (reference sequence). The CDR3 loop spans 13 amino acids. Trimming shortened V by 3 bases and J by 10 bases, and 10 bases separated the two germline ends. CDR3: CASSLTFLSPLHF. CDR3 sequence (DNA): TGTGCCAGCAGCTTGACGTTTTTATCACCCCTCCACTTT.

Only a few counts were recorded for this clonotype. Because this beta chain is a stray read in a library intended to capture alpha chains, its abundance should not be given much weight. The genes are TRBV29-1 and TRBJ2-7, with TRBD2 matching over 8 bases. This CDR3 has 14 amino acids. The V gene end was trimmed by 6 bases and the J gene end by 6 bases; junction bases not matched to a gene: 13. From germline, CDR1 is SQVTM and CDR2 ANQGSEA. CDR3 coding DNA: TGCAGCGTCGCGTATAGCGGGGACGCGAGCGAGCAGTACTTC. Translating gives CSVAYSGDASEQYF.

This clonotype was seen ten or more times. For a library built for alpha chains, this beta chain is a stray read; little rests on its size. The genes are TRBV7-6 and TRBJ2-2; D is uncertain. The CDR3 has 16 amino acids. CDR1 and CDR2 (germline): SGHVS, FNYEAQ. Trimming removed 1 base at V and 2 bases at J, with 11 bases between. The CDR3 DNA sequence: TGTGCCAGCAGCTTAGGCCAGTCGAGTAACACCGGGGAGCTGTTTTTT. Translation gives CASSLGQSSNTGELFF. The full variable domain, completed using reference TRBV7-6 and TRBJ2-2, is GAGVSQSPRYKVTKRGQDVALRCDPISGHVSLYWYRQALGQGPEFLTYFNYEAQQDKSGLPNDRFSAERPEGSISTLTIQRTEQRDSAMYRCASSLGQSSNTGELFFGEGSRLTVL.

Remarks on this clonotype: The size of this beta chain means little, since it is a stray read in a library made for alpha chains. The rearrangement uses TRBV5-4 and TRBJ2-2; D is possibly TRBD2 (6 bases). Looked up from germline, CDR1 is SGHNT and CDR2 is YYREEE (reference sequence). Trimming pared 3 bases from V and 4 bases from J, leaving 13 bases between. This CDR3 region has 15 residues. The CDR3 reads CASSSGEFGTGELFF. In DNA, the CDR3 is TGTGCCAGCAGCTCGGGGGAGTTTGGCACCGGGGAGCTGTTTTTT.

Sample share makes this clonotype medium-sized (0.01 to 0.1%). For a library built for alpha chains, this beta chain is a stray read; little rests on its size. The chain joins TRBV20-1 to TRBJ1-2; no definite D call. Trimming removed 2 bases from V and 3 bases from J, with 7 bases in between. The CDR3 covers 12 residues. CDR1 and CDR2 from the germline V gene are DFQATT and SNEGSKA (reference sequence). CDR3 DNA: TGCAGTGCTAGAAACAGAGACTATGGCTACACCTTC. It is translated as CSARNRDYGYTF.

This clonotype is judged medium-sized. Because the library targeted alpha chains, this beta chain is an off-target read whose size means little. The J gene is TRBJ1-1, the V gene TRBV28; D is perhaps TRBD1 (5 bases). The germline V gene has CDR1 MDHEN and CDR2 SYDVKM. CDR3 length: 15 amino acids. Trimming cost V 4 bases and J 7 bases, with 19 bases left between them. Here the CDR3 DNA reads TGTGCCAGCAGTTCCGCTCTTGCAGGGAAAGTTGAAGCTTTCTTT. This gives the protein CASSSALAGKVEAFF. The complete variable domain, with remaining parts taken from reference TRBV28 and TRBJ1-1, reads DVKVTQSSRYLVKRTGEKVFLECVQDMDHENMFWYRQDPGLGLRLIYFSYDVKMKEKGDIPEGYSVSREKKERFSLILESASTNQTSMYLCASSSALAGKVEAFFGQGTRLTVV.

This clonotype was counted many times. The library was prepared for alpha chains; this beta chain is a stray read, so its frequency means little. The genes are TRBV7-2 and TRBJ2-5, with 8 bases matching TRBD2. CDR1 and CDR2 (germline): SGHTA, FQGNSA. The CDR3 is made up of 16 amino acids. V lost 1 base to trimming and J lost 5 bases; unmatched junction nucleotides: 9. The CDR3 loop is CASSLEWRGARETQYF. In DNA, the CDR3 is TGTGCCAGCAGCTTAGAATGGCGGGGGGCCCGGGAGACCCAGTACTTC. Supplemented by reference TRBV7-2 and TRBJ2-5, the full variable domain reads GAGVSQSPSNKVTEKGKDVELRCDPISGHTALYWYRQSLGQGLEFLIYFQGNSAPDKSGLPSDRFSAERTGGSVSTLTIQRTQQEDSAVYLCASSLEWRGARETQYFGPGTRLLVL.

This clonotype was counted ten times or more. The library was built for alpha chains, so this beta chain is an off-target read and its size means little. The genes are TRBV2 and TRBJ1-2; the match to TRBD1 covers 7 bases. CDR3 length: 15 residues. With 7 bases clipped from V and 2 bases from J, the junction kept 10 bases outside the gene matches. Germline loops: CDR1 SNHLY, CDR2 FYNNEI. This CDR3 reads CASKVATGQNYGYTF. DNA for the CDR3: TGTGCCAGCAAGGTAGCCACGGGACAGAACTATGGCTACACCTTC.

For this clonotype: The library was designed around alpha chains, so this beta chain is a stray read whose abundance carries little weight. The chain recombines TRBV15 with TRBJ2-3; no clear D. Germline CDR1 LNHNV, CDR2 YYDKDF (reference sequence). Trimming left V 0 bases short and J 6 bases short, with 4 bases between. This CDR3 region has 12 residues. The DNA for the CDR3 is TGTGCCACCAGCAGAGATTACGATACGCAGTATTTT. Its translation is CATSRDYDTQYF.

This clonotype was counted many times. Found in a library prepared for alpha chains, this beta chain is an off-target read, and its abundance has little meaning. The rearrangement links TRBV6-5 to TRBJ2-5; the D call may be TRBD1 or TRBD2 (7 bases each). Trimming removed 8 bases at V and 3 bases at J, with 19 bases between. The CDR3 totals 15 residues. Germline loops: CDR1 MNHEY, CDR2 SVGAGI. As DNA, the CDR3 is TGTGCCAGCTCCCTCAGGGGGGGGGCCAAAGAGACCCAGTACTTC. It yields the protein CASSLRGGAKETQYF.

About this clonotype itself: This beta chain turned up in a library designed for alpha chains; as an off-target read, its abundance says little. This chain uses TRBV5-1 with TRBJ2-5; weak D call: TRBD2 (6 bases). CDR1 and CDR2 from the germline V gene are SGHRS and YFSETQ. The CDR3 extends over 16 amino acids. The V end was cut by 4 bases, the J end by 0 bases, with 16 bases between. CDR3 in amino acids: CASSLGGRRDQETQYF. The CDR3 DNA sequence: TGCGCCAGCAGCCTGGGGGGAAGAAGGGACCAAGAGACCCAGTACTTC.

This clonotype was found many times. Within a library made for alpha chains, this beta chain is off target, and its count is uninformative. CDR3: CASSLGGGETQYF. CDR3 DNA: TGTGCCAGCAGTCTAGGTGGGGGGGAGACCCAGTACTTC. The chain employs TRBV28 and TRBJ2-5, with D maybe TRBD2 (6 bases). Germline CDR1 is MDHEN and CDR2 is SYDVKM. The CDR3 has 13 amino acids. V was shortened by 5 bases and J by 5 bases, with 12 bases between the two germline ends.

This clonotype was recorded at least ten times. In a library made to pick up alpha chains, this beta chain is a stray read with a size that means little. The chain recombines TRBV11-2 with TRBJ2-3; the D gene could be TRBD1 or TRBD2 (5 bases each). V shed 3 bases and J shed 7 bases, with 8 bases lying between them. The CDR3 is 12 residues long. CDR1 SGHAT and CDR2 FQNNGV come from the germline V gene. CDR3 DNA: TGTGCCAGCAGCTTCGGGGCAAATACGCAGTATTTT. It encodes CASSFGANTQYF.

This clonotype was found many times. This beta chain slipped into a library made for alpha chains as a stray read, so its size is not meaningful. The rearrangement uses TRBV12-3 or TRBV12-4 and TRBJ2-1; D might be TRBD2 (6 bases). V lost 7 bases and J 0 bases, leaving 10 bases between the germline ends. This CDR3 contains 14 residues. CDR3 sequence: CASKEGSSYNEQFF. The CDR3 nucleotides read TGTGCCAGCAAGGAGGGCAGCTCCTACAATGAGCAGTTCTTC.

This clonotype is medium-sized within its sample. This beta chain is off target for a library built for alpha chains, so its abundance means little. The gene calls are TRBV7-3 and TRBJ2-2; D is undetermined. V was shortened by 5 bases and J by 7 bases, with 11 bases between the two germline ends. CDR3 length: 13 amino acids. CDR1 and CDR2 from the germline V gene are SGHTA and FQGTGA. CDR3 sequence reads: CASSLLTGGELFF. The CDR3 nucleotides are TGTGCCAGCAGCCTACTAACCGGCGGGGAGCTGTTTTTT.

There are a few counts of this clonotype. Because this beta chain is a stray read in a library intended to capture alpha chains, its abundance should not be given much weight. The chain couples TRBV20-1 to TRBJ2-3; TRBD2 matches at 8 bases. Germline V lookup: CDR1 DFQATT, CDR2 SNEGSKA (reference sequence). Trimming removed 1 base from V and 3 bases from J; junction bases left unmatched: 9. The CDR3 runs 16 residues. CDR3 region: CSARVVYGGATDTQYF. In DNA form, the CDR3 reads TGCAGTGCTAGAGTCGTCTACGGGGGGGCGACAGATACGCAGTATTTT.

About this clonotype itself: This beta chain appears as a stray read in a library generated for alpha chains; its size is not informative. The chain joins TRBV20-1 to TRBJ2-2; 8 nucleotides agree with TRBD2. Germline-derived CDR1 and CDR2 are DFQATT and SNEGSKA (reference sequence). The CDR3 is made up of 14 amino acids. Trimming cost V 5 bases and J 4 bases; bases outside gene matches: 6. DNA of the CDR3: TGCAGTGCTGCATCCCGGGGGGGCACCGGGGAGCTGTTTTTT. Translation: CSAASRGGTGELFF.

This clonotype was detected many times. This beta chain was picked up by a library intended for alpha chains and is off target, so its count carries little meaning. The chain carries TRBV5-1 and TRBJ2-3; 11 positions agree with TRBD1. After removal of 4 bases from V and 3 bases from J, the junction contained 4 bases not matched to a gene. The CDR3 is 15 amino acids. The germline gives CDR1 SGHRS, CDR2 YFSETQ. Here the CDR3 DNA reads TGCGCCAGCAGCAGGACAGGGGGCTCTACAGATACGCAGTATTTT. Amino acids: CASSRTGGSTDTQYF.

This clonotype came up many times. Little can be read into the size of this beta chain, an off-target read in a library designed for alpha chains. This sequence joins TRBV10-3 and TRBJ2-6; no firm D call. The CDR3 has 16 residues. Trimming took off 0 bases at V and 4 bases at J, with 10 bases between the two ends. Germline lookup yields CDR1 ENHRY and CDR2 SYGVKD. The CDR3 sequence is CAISESGASGANVLTF. The CDR3 DNA reads TGTGCCATCAGTGAGTCGGGCGCGTCCGGGGCCAACGTCCTGACTTTC.